The next 31 T cell receptor beta chains were all read from a single sample in a study of shared T cell receptors in the human thymus. This table comes from immunoSEQ multiplex PCR, and its TCRdb copy is limited to in-frame clones, with some not included. The table lists under 850,000 clones, roughly 90% of them singletons. This same sample was also part of a study on human thymus T cells.

The sequencing sample was made of thymocytes. These receptors were obtained from a boy in the first two years of life with a congenital heart defect.

CDR3 loop: CASRTTGTGDTGELFF. The CDR3 nucleotides read TGTGCCAGCCGGACCACCGGGACAGGGGATACCGGGGAGCTGTTTTTT. The chain is built from TRBV19 and TRBJ2-2, with 10 positions matching TRBD1. Germline lookup yields CDR1 LNHDA and CDR2 SQIVND (reference sequence). After removal of 9 bases from V and 5 bases from J, the junction contained 12 bases not matched to a gene. This CDR3 is built from 16 residues.

DNA of the CDR3: TGCGCCAGCAGCCACTCGACACTTACCTACGAGCAGTACTTC. Amino acid sequence: CASSHSTLTYEQYF. This rearrangement joins TRBV4-3 to TRBJ2-7; unclear D gene. CDR1 and CDR2 (germline): LGHNA, YSLEER. There are 14 residues in the CDR3. The V end was cut by 3 bases, the J end by 2 bases, with 11 bases between.

The V call is TRBV13, the J call TRBJ1-1; D remains ambiguous. V was trimmed by 1 base and J by 7 bases, leaving 10 bases between them. The germline V gene encodes CDR1 PRHDT and CDR2 FYEKMQ (reference sequence). The CDR3 length is 13 residues. The CDR3 DNA is TGTGCCAGCAGCTTAGCCAATACGGTTGAAGCTTTCTTT. This gives the protein CASSLANTVEAFF.

The chain combines TRBV27 with TRBJ2-7; no clear D. The CDR3 is 11 amino acids. CDR1 is MNHEY, CDR2 SMNVEV, per germline (reference sequence). Between the trimmed V and J ends, which lost 6 bases and 5 bases, there was a span of 8 bases. DNA for the CDR3: TGTGCCAGCAGGGTAGAAGACGAGCAGTACTTC. Translation: CASRVEDEQYF.

The rearrangement uses TRBV28 and TRBJ2-7, with D perhaps matching TRBD1 (7 bases). Germline values: CDR1 MDHEN, CDR2 SYDVKM. With 5 bases removed from V and 3 bases from J, the gap between germline ends came to 17 bases. CDR3 length: 15 amino acids. CDR3: CASSPGDSSFYEQYF. CDR3 in DNA: TGTGCCAGCAGTCCGGGGGACAGTTCTTTCTACGAGCAGTACTTC.

This clone was counted a few times. The rearrangement uses TRBV5-4 and TRBJ2-1; maybe TRBD2 (6 bases). The CDR3 runs 17 residues. Trimming shortened V by 4 bases and J by 6 bases, and 23 bases separated the two germline ends. CDR1 and CDR2 (germline): SGHNT, YYREEE (reference sequence). For the CDR3, the DNA is TGTGCCAGCAGCCAGGACCCTCTAGCGCGGAGAACCAATGAGCAGTTCTTC. It encodes CASSQDPLARRTNEQFF.

This chain links TRBV6-6 with TRBJ2-7; the D gene is possibly TRBD2 (6 bases). The V gene's germline CDR1 is MNHNY and CDR2 SVGAGI (reference sequence). The CDR3 is 16 residues long. The V and J ends lost 6 bases and 2 bases respectively, with 20 bases between them. The CDR3 region has the DNA TGTGCCAGCAGCCCCTCCCCTATAGCGGCAGCCTACGAGCAGTACTTC. It specifies CASSPSPIAAAYEQYF.

This clone showed up just once. The chain employs TRBV6-4 and TRBJ2-1; 7 bases match TRBD2. With V trimmed by 1 base and J by 9 bases, 12 bases remained unmatched. Germline V CDR1 and CDR2: MRHNA, SNTAGT. This CDR3 has 16 residues. DNA for the CDR3: TGTGCCAGCAGTGACTGGACTTTAGCGGGCGATACTGAGCAGTTCTTC. Translation: CASSDWTLAGDTEQFF.

The rearrangement links TRBV13 to TRBJ2-7, with 11 bases identical to TRBD1. Germline CDR1 PRHDT, CDR2 FYEKMQ (reference sequence). CDR3 size: 18 residues. V shed 3 bases, J shed 2 bases, and the junction held 12 bases outside the gene matches. DNA for the CDR3: TGTGCCAGCAGCTTTCGGGACAGGGGGAATAGGCCCACCTACGAGCAGTACTTC. Translated: CASSFRDRGNRPTYEQYF. Full variable domain (remainder filled in from reference TRBV13 and TRBJ2-7): AAGVIQSPRHLIKEKRETATLKCYPIPRHDTVYWYQQGPGQDPQFLISFYEKMQSDKGSIPDRFSAQQFSDYHSELNMSSLELGDSALYFCASSFRDRGNRPTYEQYFGPGTRLTVT.

The chain joins TRBV7-9 to TRBJ2-4; TRBD2 might be the D (7 bases). The germline V and J ends were trimmed by 5 bases and 4 bases, with 18 bases remaining between them. CDR1 is SEHNR, CDR2 FQNEAQ, per germline (reference sequence). This CDR3 is built from 16 residues. The CDR3 region is CASSPNAGEGKNIQYF. For the CDR3, the DNA is TGTGCCAGCAGCCCGAACGCAGGGGAGGGAAAAAACATTCAGTACTTC.

The chain combines TRBV27 with TRBJ2-2, with TRBD2 matching over 14 bases. Germline lookup yields CDR1 MNHEY and CDR2 SMNVEV (reference sequence). V lost 5 bases to trimming and J lost 5 bases; unmatched junction nucleotides: 10. This CDR3 is built from 18 residues. The CDR3, as DNA: TGTGCCAGCAGTACCGCAGGGACTAGCGGGAGAGCGACCGGGGAGCTGTTTTTT. Translated, it gives CASSTAGTSGRATGELFF.

The chain links TRBV15 to TRBJ1-2; 7 bases are a match to TRBD1. V shed 3 bases, J shed 2 bases, and the junction held 9 bases outside the gene matches. The CDR3 is 16 amino acids. CDR1 is LNHNV, CDR2 YYDKDF, per germline (reference sequence). CDR3 in amino acids: CATSRIDRELNYGYTF. The CDR3 DNA follows: TGTGCCACCAGCAGGATAGACAGGGAATTGAACTATGGCTACACCTTC.

This sequence joins TRBV6-6 and TRBJ2-1; D may be TRBD2 (6 bases). The CDR3 is made up of 14 amino acids. Trimming removed 0 bases from V and 6 bases from J, with 9 bases in between. Germline V gives CDR1 MNHNY, CDR2 SVGAGI (reference sequence). The CDR3 sequence: CASSYSGSGNEQFF. The CDR3 DNA follows: TGTGCCAGCAGTTACTCGGGTAGCGGCAATGAGCAGTTCTTC.

This sequence joins TRBV27 and TRBJ2-3; TRBD2 is a possible D gene (7 bases). Germline CDR1 and CDR2: MNHEY and SMNVEV (reference sequence). Trimming removed 3 bases at V and 0 bases at J, with 10 bases between. The CDR3 has 15 amino acids. The CDR3 nucleotides are TGTGCCAGCAGTTTTAAGGGGGGGAGCACAGATACGCAGTATTTT. This encodes CASSFKGGSTDTQYF.

This chain connects TRBV9 to TRBJ2-7; TRBD1 agrees at 10 bases. Trimming took 3 bases from V and 2 from J; bases not matched to a gene: 8. The CDR3 has 16 residues. Looked up from germline, CDR1 is SGDLS and CDR2 is YYNGEE. The CDR3 DNA reads as TGTGCCAGCAGCGGAGGGGGACAGGGGAAACCCTACGAGCAGTACTTC. This codes for CASSGGGQGKPYEQYF. The entire variable domain, with the rest obtained from reference TRBV9 and TRBJ2-7, is as follows: DSGVTQTPKHLITATGQRVTLRCSPRSGDLSVYWYQQSLDQGLQFLIQYYNGEERAKGNILERFSAQQFPDLHSELNLSSLELGDSALYFCASSGGGQGKPYEQYFGPGTRLTVT.

J is TRBJ1-1 and V is TRBV19, with 11 bases matching TRBD1. The CDR3 covers 15 residues. Trimming took 1 base from V and 3 from J; bases not matched to a gene: 1. CDR1 is LNHDA, CDR2 SQIVND, per germline (reference sequence). CDR3 DNA: TGTGCCAGTAGTATAGGGACAGGGGGCCACACTGAAGCTTTCTTT. Translating gives CASSIGTGGHTEAFF.

The chain combines TRBV27 with TRBJ1-2; TRBD1 matches 8 bases. Germline V gene lookup returns CDR1 MNHEY and CDR2 SMNVEV (reference sequence). The CDR3 runs to 16 residues. With V trimmed by 5 bases and J by 3 bases, 11 bases remained unmatched. The CDR3 DNA is TGTGCCAGCAGTCCATCGCGGCAGGGGGCTCACTATGGCTACACCTTC. As protein: CASSPSRQGAHYGYTF.

This CDR3 reads CASSEPPAGGGNTEAFF. The CDR3 DNA reads TGTGCCAGCAGTGAACCCCCCGCAGGGGGCGGTAACACTGAAGCTTTCTTT. The J gene is TRBJ1-1, the V gene TRBV6-1; 8 bases are a match to TRBD1. The germline CDR1 and CDR2 sequences are MNHNS and SASEGT. The V segment lost 2 bases and the J segment 2 bases; nucleotides outside the gene matches: 10. This CDR3 is built from 17 residues.

The chain couples TRBV7-9 to TRBJ2-1; 9 nucleotides align to TRBD2. CDR3 length equals 14 residues. The germline V gene has CDR1 SEHNR and CDR2 FQNEAQ (reference sequence). Trimming took 1 base from V and 11 from J; bases not matched to a gene: 6. CDR3 residues: CASSLGLAAMKQFF. In DNA, the CDR3 is TGTGCCAGCAGCTTAGGACTAGCGGCAATGAAGCAGTTCTTC.

This sequence joins TRBV2 and TRBJ2-7, with 8 bases aligning to TRBD1. With V trimmed by 2 bases and J by 3 bases, 6 bases remained unmatched. CDR1 and CDR2 (germline): SNHLY, FYNNEI. The CDR3 runs to 15 residues. CDR3 amino acids: CASSERTGWDYEQYF. The CDR3 DNA reads TGTGCCAGCAGTGAACGGACAGGGTGGGACTACGAGCAGTACTTC.

This chain links TRBV5-4 with TRBJ2-1; 13 nucleotides agree with TRBD2. The CDR3 extends over 15 amino acids. V lost 0 bases and J lost 8; bases outside the gene matches: 2. The germline gives CDR1 SGHNT, CDR2 YYREEE (reference sequence). This CDR3 reads CASSLELAGGDEQFF. The CDR3 nucleotides are TGTGCCAGCAGCTTGGAACTAGCGGGAGGGGATGAGCAGTTCTTC.

This chain links TRBV11-2 with TRBJ2-7, with D unclear. V was trimmed by 5 bases and J by 6 bases, leaving 20 bases between them. CDR1 is SGHAT, CDR2 FQNNGV, per germline. There are 15 residues in the CDR3. The CDR3 DNA sequence: TGTGCCAGCAGCCCCTGCCCCGCGTCTCCGTGCGAGCAGTACTTC. This codes for CASSPCPASPCEQYF.

The J gene is TRBJ2-3, the V gene TRBV30; tentative D call: TRBD2 (6 bases). V lost 0 bases and J 0 bases, leaving 13 bases between the germline ends. From germline, CDR1 is GTSNPN and CDR2 SVGIG (reference sequence). The length of the CDR3 is 16 residues. The chain's CDR3 is CAWSVQIAGSTDTQYF. The CDR3 DNA follows: TGTGCCTGGAGTGTACAGATCGCGGGGAGCACAGATACGCAGTATTTT.

The chain combines TRBV29-1 with TRBJ1-1, with 7 bases fitting TRBD1. V shed 8 bases and J 3 bases; nucleotides not matched to a gene: 6. The germline V gene has CDR1 SQVTM and CDR2 ANQGSEA. The CDR3 loop spans 12 amino acids. The CDR3 DNA reads as TGCAGCACAGGGGAGACGGACACTGAAGCTTTCTTT. It translates to CSTGETDTEAFF.

The chain recombines TRBV5-1 with TRBJ2-3; D may be TRBD2 (6 bases). The CDR3 has 15 residues. The V end lost 2 bases, the J end lost 1 base, and 11 bases lay between the germline ends. CDR1 is SGHRS and CDR2 is YFSETQ in the germline V gene. The CDR3 protein is CASSFGRRGTDTQYF. CDR3 in DNA: TGCGCCAGCAGCTTTGGACGGAGGGGCACAGATACGCAGTATTTT.

This clone was recorded a few times. The chain has TRBV10-1 and TRBJ2-2; 12 positions match TRBD2. V lost 8 bases and J lost 5; bases outside the gene matches: 6. CDR1 and CDR2 (germline): WNHNN, SYGVQD (reference sequence). The CDR3 extends over 15 amino acids. CDR3 bases: TGCGCCAGCTTAATCGGGACTAGCGGGACCGGGGAGCTGTTTTTT. Its translation: CASLIGTSGTGELFF.

The rearrangement uses TRBV29-1 and TRBJ1-2, with D hard to call. The CDR3 totals 13 residues. Germline CDR1 SQVTM, CDR2 ANQGSEA. V was shortened by 2 bases and J by 5 bases, with 12 bases between the two germline ends. CDR3 in amino acids: CSVEPRPGYGYTF. CDR3 nucleotides: TGCAGCGTTGAACCTAGACCCGGATATGGCTACACCTTC.

The DNA for the CDR3 is TGTGCCAGCAGTCCCGGACTAGCGGGAGAGAATGAGCAGTTCTTC. This translates into CASSPGLAGENEQFF. J is TRBJ2-1 and V is TRBV28, with 13 bases fitting TRBD2. The germline gives CDR1 MDHEN, CDR2 SYDVKM. Trimming cost V 5 bases and J 7 bases; bases outside gene matches: 5. This CDR3 has 15 residues.

CDR3 coding DNA: TGTGCCAGCAGCGAGACTAGCAGATGGGGGTACGAGCAGTACTTC. Residues: CASSETSRWGYEQYF. V is TRBV9 and J is TRBJ2-7, with 7 bases matching TRBD2. V lost 3 bases and J lost 4; bases outside the gene matches: 10. This CDR3 region has 15 residues. Germline V gene data show CDR1 as SGDLS and CDR2 as YYNGEE.

The CDR3 nucleotides read TGTGCTAGTGGCGATAGGGGGCGCTCCTATGGCTACACCTTC. It translates to CASGDRGRSYGYTF. J is TRBJ1-2 and V is TRBV12-5, with TRBD1 matching over 7 bases. Germline assignment: CDR1 LGHNT and CDR2 FRNRAP. V was clipped by 6 bases and J by 4 bases; unmatched bases: 8. This CDR3 has 14 amino acids.

The chain combines TRBV28 with TRBJ2-1; TRBD1 matches 9 bases. V lost 1 base, J lost 5 bases, and 9 bases stayed unmatched. There are 17 residues in the CDR3. The germline gives CDR1 MDHEN, CDR2 SYDVKM. The CDR3 spells CASSLSGQGLTNNEQFF. The CDR3 coding sequence is TGTGCCAGCAGTTTATCGGGACAGGGCCTAACAAACAATGAGCAGTTCTTC.